This T cell receptor (beta chain) was recovered during a study of cytomegalovirus exposure and HLA in healthy donors. The PCR made use of 60 Vbeta and 13 Jbeta primers. Assay: immunoSEQ multiplex PCR; the TCRdb copy retains only in-frame clones and omits some. The data contain 100,000 to 150,000 clones, around 78% of them seen just once; the ten biggest clones take up more than 3%. The germline gives CDR1 SGHRS, CDR2 YFSETQ. The CDR3 is 15 amino acids. The V gene end was trimmed by 0 bases and the J gene end by 2 bases; junction bases not matched to a gene: 3. Whole-study findings and limits: CMV serostatus alone was available as immune exposure information. Fewer N-insertions than the roughly 670-donor mean were reportedly shown by an Asian-associated ancestry cluster in a later analysis.

A remark on this clone: Its target is unknown.

The chain joins TRBV5-1 to TRBJ2-3; TRBD1 aligns across 7 bases. The TCR originated in a man aged 35 to 55 in good health and CMV-seronegative. The sequencing sample was made of PBMCs. CDR3 DNA sequence: TGCGCCAGCAGCTTGGCGGGACAGATCACAGATACGCAGTATTTT. This translates into CASSLAGQITDTQYF.